This TCR beta chain was obtained from a study of technical replicates of blood from a handful of donors. Germline V lookup: CDR1 LGHNA, CDR2 YNFKEQ. Trimming pared 1 base from V and 2 bases from J, leaving 17 bases between. This CDR3 region has 18 residues. Clones were read by immunoSEQ multiplex PCR, and TCRdb kept only the in-frame ones, dropping some. The table includes roughly 48,000 clones, 80% to 95% detected once. The TCR comes from a human donor in good health. Some clones in this sample may be carry-over from other donors' samples. The V gene is TRBV4-2, the J gene TRBJ2-2; tentative D call: TRBD2 (7 bases). The sample was PBMCs. CDR3 sequence reads: CASSQAGAGAVNTGELFF. CDR3 nucleotides: TGTGCCAGCAGCCAAGCGGGGGCGGGGGCAGTTAACACCGGGGAGCTGTTTTTT.